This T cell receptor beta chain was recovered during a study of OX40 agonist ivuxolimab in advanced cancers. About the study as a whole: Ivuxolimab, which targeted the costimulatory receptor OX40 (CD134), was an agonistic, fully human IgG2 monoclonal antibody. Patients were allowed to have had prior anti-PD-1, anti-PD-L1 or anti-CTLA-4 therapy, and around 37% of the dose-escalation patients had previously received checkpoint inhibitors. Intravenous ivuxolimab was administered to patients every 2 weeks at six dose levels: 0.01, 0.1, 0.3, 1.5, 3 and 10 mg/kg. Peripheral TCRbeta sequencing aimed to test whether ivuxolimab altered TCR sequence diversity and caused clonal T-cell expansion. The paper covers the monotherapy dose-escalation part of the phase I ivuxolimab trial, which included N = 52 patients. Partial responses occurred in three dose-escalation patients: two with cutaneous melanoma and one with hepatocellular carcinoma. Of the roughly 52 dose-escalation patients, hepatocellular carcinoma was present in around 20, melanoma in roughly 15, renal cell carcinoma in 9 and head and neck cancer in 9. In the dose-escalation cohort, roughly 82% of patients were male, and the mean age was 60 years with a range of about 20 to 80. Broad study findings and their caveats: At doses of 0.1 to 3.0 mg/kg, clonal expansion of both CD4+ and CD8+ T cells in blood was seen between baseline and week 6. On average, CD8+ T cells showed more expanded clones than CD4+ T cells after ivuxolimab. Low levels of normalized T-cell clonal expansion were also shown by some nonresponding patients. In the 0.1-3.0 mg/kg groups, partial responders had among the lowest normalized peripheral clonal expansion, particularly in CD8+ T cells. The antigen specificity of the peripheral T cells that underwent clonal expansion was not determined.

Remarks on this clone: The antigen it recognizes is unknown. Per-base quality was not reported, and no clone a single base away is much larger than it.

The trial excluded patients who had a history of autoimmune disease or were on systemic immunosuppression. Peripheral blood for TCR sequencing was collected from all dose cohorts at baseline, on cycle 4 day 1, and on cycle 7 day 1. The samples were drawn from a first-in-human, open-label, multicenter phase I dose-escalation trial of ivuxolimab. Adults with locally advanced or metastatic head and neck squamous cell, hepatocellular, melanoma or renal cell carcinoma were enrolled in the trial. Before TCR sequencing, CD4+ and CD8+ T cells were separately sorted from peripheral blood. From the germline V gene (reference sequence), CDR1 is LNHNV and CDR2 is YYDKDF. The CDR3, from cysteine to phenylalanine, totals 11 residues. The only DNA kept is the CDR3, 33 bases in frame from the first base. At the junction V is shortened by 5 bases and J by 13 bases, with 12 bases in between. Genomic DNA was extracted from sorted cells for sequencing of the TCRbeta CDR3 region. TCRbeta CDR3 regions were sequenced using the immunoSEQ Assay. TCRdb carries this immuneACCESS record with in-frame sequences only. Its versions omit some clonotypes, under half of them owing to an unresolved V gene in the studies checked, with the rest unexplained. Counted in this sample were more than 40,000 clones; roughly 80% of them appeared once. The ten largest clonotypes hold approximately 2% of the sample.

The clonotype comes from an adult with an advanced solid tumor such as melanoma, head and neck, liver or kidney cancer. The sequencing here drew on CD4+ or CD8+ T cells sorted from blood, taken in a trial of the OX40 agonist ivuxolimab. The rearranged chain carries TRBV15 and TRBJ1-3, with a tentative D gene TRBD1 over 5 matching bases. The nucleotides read TGTGCCACCAGCCCGGGACCACTGATATATTTT. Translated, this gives CATSPGPLIYF.